Following are 24 T cell receptor beta chains from one sample sequenced in a study of control samples from healthy donors and cancer patients. Data came from immunoSEQ multiplex PCR; TCRdb stores just in-frame clones and leaves some out. Of about 160,000 clones in the sample, less than 95% were seen once. Sequenced sample: PBMCs. Receptors originate from a man in his 60s with colorectal cancer.

This chain connects TRBV6-1 to TRBJ1-2; 8 bases are a match to TRBD1. The CDR3 spans 16 residues. After removal of 1 base from V and 4 bases from J, the junction contained 8 bases not matched to a gene. Germline V gene lookup returns CDR1 MNHNS and CDR2 SASEGT. In nucleotides, the CDR3 is TGTGCCAGCAGTGAAGGCTCCCAGGGGGCAGGCTATGGCTACACCTTC. It yields the protein CASSEGSQGAGYGYTF.

The rearrangement uses TRBV18 and TRBJ1-3; 9 bases agree with TRBD1. CDR3 length: 16 amino acids. The V gene's germline CDR1 is KGHSH and CDR2 LQKENI. V shed 1 base, J shed 8 bases, and the junction held 9 bases outside the gene matches. CDR3 DNA: TGTGCCAGCTCACCACTTGGGACAGGGCTTTCGGACACCATATATTTT. This translates into CASSPLGTGLSDTIYF.

This sequence joins TRBV21-1 and TRBJ1-2; TRBD1 is taken as the D call from the table, unchecked against the DNA. TRBV21-1 represents a pseudogene. CDR3 size: 15 residues. The DNA of the CDR3 is TGTGCCAGCAGCACCTCGACAGCTACTAACTATGGCTACACCTTC. It specifies CASSTSTATNYGYTF.

Note on this clone: The same CDR3 is also encoded by other DNA sequences in this sample. The V and J genes are TRBV2 and TRBJ2-5; D not certain. The V gene's germline CDR1 is SNHLY and CDR2 FYNNEI. CDR3 length equals 12 residues. V dropped 8 bases and J dropped 3 bases, with 10 bases sitting between them. The CDR3 spells CASRTDEETQYF. CDR3 in DNA: TGTGCCAGCCGGACCGACGAAGAGACCCAGTACTTC. Full variable domain (remainder filled in from reference TRBV2 and TRBJ2-5): EPEVTQTPSHQVTQMGQEVILRCVPISNHLYFYWYRQILGQKVEFLVSFYNNEISEKSEIFDDQFSVERPDGSNFTLKIRSTKLEDSAMYFCASRTDEETQYFGPGTRLLVL.

The chain is built from TRBV19 and TRBJ2-7; D possibly corresponds to TRBD2 (6 bases). V lost 2 bases, J lost 1 base, and 9 bases lay in between. CDR3 size: 14 residues. Per the germline V gene, CDR1 is LNHDA and CDR2 is SQIVND (reference sequence). The CDR3 is CASSITGESYEQYF. CDR3 nucleotide sequence: TGTGCCAGTAGTATAACGGGGGAATCCTACGAGCAGTACTTC.

The gene calls are TRBV11-2 and TRBJ2-7, with 8 positions matching TRBD2. CDR3 length equals 15 residues. The germline V gene encodes CDR1 SGHAT and CDR2 FQNNGV. V lost 5 bases and J lost 5; bases outside the gene matches: 11. The CDR3 DNA reads TGTGCCAGCAGCCGGGGGGGCCAGTCGAACAACGAGCAGTACTTC. Its protein is CASSRGGQSNNEQYF.

The V gene is TRBV18, the J gene TRBJ2-7; 10 nucleotides line up with TRBD1. This CDR3 comprises 14 residues. Germline CDR1 reads KGHSH; CDR2 reads LQKENI. With V trimmed by 2 bases and J by 4 bases, 2 bases remained unmatched. The CDR3 reads CASSPGTGEYEQYF. CDR3 in DNA: TGTGCCAGCTCACCAGGGACAGGGGAATACGAGCAGTACTTC.

The chain is built from TRBV18 and TRBJ1-6; 9 bases match TRBD1. V gave up 6 bases and J gave up 10 bases; unmatched junction bases: 4. The germline gives CDR1 KGHSH, CDR2 LQKENI. This CDR3 is built from 13 residues. The CDR3 loop reads CASSTGGHSPLHF. The DNA of the CDR3 is TGTGCCAGCTCGACAGGGGGACACTCACCCCTCCACTTT.

CDR3: CACWTLLHYGYTF. CDR3 bases: TGTGCCTGCTGGACACTTCTCCACTATGGCTACACCTTC. The chain uses TRBV30 and TRBJ1-2; D is possibly TRBD1 (5 bases). Germline CDR1 reads GTSNPN; CDR2 reads SVGIG (reference sequence). The CDR3 is made up of 13 amino acids. V was clipped by 6 bases and J by 3 bases, with 14 bases between them.

This chain's CDR3 is CASSVAGTGARVGNTIYF. The CDR3 DNA sequence: TGTGCCAGCAGCGTAGCTGGGACAGGGGCACGAGTTGGAAACACCATATATTTT. This chain joins TRBV9 and TRBJ1-3; 10 bases fit TRBD1. The germline gives CDR1 SGDLS, CDR2 YYNGEE. This CDR3 is 18 amino acids long. Losses at the gene ends were 0 bases for V and 3 bases for J; bases not matched to a gene: 9.

This clone was recorded once. The V call is TRBV3-1 (or the pseudogene TRBV3-2), the J call TRBJ2-1, with D tentatively TRBD1 (5 bases). The CDR3 spans 16 residues. Germline V lookup: CDR1 LGHDT, CDR2 YNNKEL (reference sequence). V lost 8 bases and J 11 bases, leaving 28 bases between the germline ends. CDR3 sequence (DNA): TGTGCCAGCTCCCCCCCGACAGTGCAACGAGACCTTAAGCAGTTCTTC. Amino acid sequence: CASSPPTVQRDLKQFF.

This clone was counted once. The V gene is TRBV25-1, the J gene TRBJ1-2; 10 bases map to TRBD1. The CDR3 is 14 residues long. Germline-derived CDR1 and CDR2 are MGHDK and SYGVNS. Germline trimming cut 6 bases from V and 8 bases from J; bases unmatched to any gene: 9. CDR3 in amino acids: CASSQTGGTWGYTF. CDR3 sequence (DNA): TGTGCCAGCAGCCAGACAGGGGGCACATGGGGCTACACCTTC.

The table lists this clone with a count of one. This chain uses TRBV27 with TRBJ1-5, with D possibly TRBD1 on 6 matching bases. Germline V gives CDR1 MNHEY, CDR2 SMNVEV (reference sequence). This CDR3 has 14 amino acids. The V gene lost 8 bases and the J gene lost 2 bases, with 13 bases spanning the gap. The CDR3 is CASRGGFGNQPQHF. CDR3 DNA: TGTGCCAGCCGAGGGGGTTTCGGCAATCAGCCCCAGCATTTT.

V usage is TRBV20-1 and J usage is TRBJ1-4, with D uncertain. The CDR3 spans 14 residues. V dropped 3 bases and J dropped 0 bases, with 8 bases sitting between them. Germline CDR1 DFQATT, CDR2 SNEGSKA (reference sequence). Here the CDR3 DNA reads TGCAGTGCTAGTGAAGGTGCAACTAATGAAAAACTGTTTTTT. It yields the protein CSASEGATNEKLFF.

This rearrangement joins TRBV19 to TRBJ1-1, with TRBD1 matching over 8 bases. The CDR3 runs to 12 residues. V was clipped by 5 bases and J by 8 bases; unmatched bases: 4. Germline V gives CDR1 LNHDA, CDR2 SQIVND (reference sequence). CDR3 residues: CASSEWTGEAFF. DNA of the CDR3: TGTGCCAGTAGTGAATGGACAGGGGAAGCTTTCTTT.

The chain carries TRBV3-1 (or the pseudogene TRBV3-2) and TRBJ2-7; TRBD1 matches at 7 bases. Germline CDR1 reads LGHDT; CDR2 reads YNNKEL (reference sequence). This CDR3 is built from 14 residues. Trimming at V came to 4 bases and at J to 2 bases, leaving 5 bases not matched to a gene. In DNA form, the CDR3 reads TGTGCCAGCAGCCCCGGGACAGCGACCTACGAGCAGTACTTC. This translates into CASSPGTATYEQYF.

The CDR3 protein is CASSYRVGGQETQYF. Written as DNA, the CDR3 is TGTGCCAGCAGTTACCGGGTGGGGGGACAAGAGACCCAGTACTTC. The rearrangement uses TRBV6-5 and TRBJ2-5; tentatively, D is TRBD2 (6 bases). V lost 2 bases to trimming and J lost 2 bases, with 12 bases between them. The CDR3 spans 15 residues. CDR1 and CDR2 from the germline V gene are MNHEY and SVGAGI.

The chain combines TRBV5-1 with TRBJ2-7, with 11 bases fitting TRBD1. The CDR3 sequence is 14 residues long. The germline V gene encodes CDR1 SGHRS and CDR2 YFSETQ. V dropped 4 bases and J dropped 5; count of bases not matched to a gene: 5. CDR3 nucleotide sequence: TGCGCCAGCAGCCCGGGACAGGGGGGCGACGAGCAGTACTTC. Protein: CASSPGQGGDEQYF.

This chain connects TRBV7-9 to TRBJ2-2; the match to TRBD2 covers 10 bases. This CDR3 is built from 17 residues. The ends lost 6 bases at V and 0 bases at J; junction bases unmatched: 7. The germline V gene has CDR1 SEHNR and CDR2 FQNEAQ (reference sequence). The CDR3 DNA is TGTGCCAGCAGTCGGACTAGCGGAGAAGCGAACACCGGGGAGCTGTTTTTT. Translation: CASSRTSGEANTGELFF.

The sample holds one count of this clone. The V and J genes are TRBV7-2 and TRBJ2-7; D call uncertain. CDR3 length: 11 amino acids. Looked up from germline, CDR1 is SGHTA and CDR2 is FQGNSA. Trimming removed 1 base from V and 3 bases from J, with 1 base in between. The CDR3 region has the DNA TGTGCCAGCAGCTTAGACTACGAGCAGTACTTC. Its translation: CASSLDYEQYF.

This chain links TRBV6-5 with TRBJ1-6; 7 nucleotides line up with TRBD1. The trim removed 4 bases at V and 5 bases at J, leaving 5 bases unmatched. This CDR3 region has 15 residues. Germline assignment: CDR1 MNHEY and CDR2 SVGAGI. CDR3 loop: CASSSRGPDNSPLHF. In DNA, the CDR3 is TGTGCCAGCAGTTCGAGGGGGCCCGATAATTCACCCCTCCACTTT.

The V gene is TRBV5-1, the J gene TRBJ1-1, with a tentative D call TRBD1 (5 bases). This CDR3 has 14 amino acids. V was pared by 7 bases and J by 1 base, with 14 bases between. CDR1 and CDR2 (germline): SGHRS, YFSETQ. DNA of the CDR3: TGCGCCAGCGGGAGGGACTTAGAGAACACTGAAGCTTTCTTT. Its protein product is CASGRDLENTEAFF.

The chain uses TRBV6-6 and TRBJ2-3; 12 bases map to TRBD2. V lost 2 bases, J lost 5 bases, and 5 bases stayed unmatched. The CDR3 consists of 16 residues. Per germline, CDR1 MNHNY and CDR2 SVGAGI (reference sequence). The CDR3 region has the DNA TGTGCCAGCAGTTACAAACTAGCGGGGGGAGGAGATACGCAGTATTTT. Translated: CASSYKLAGGGDTQYF.

The chain carries TRBV11-3 and TRBJ2-5, with D possibly TRBD1 on 6 matching bases. CDR3 length: 15 amino acids. With 0 bases removed from V and 4 bases from J, the gap between germline ends came to 12 bases. Germline CDR1 and CDR2: SGHNT and YENEEA. The CDR3 nucleotides are TGTGCCAGCAGCTTAGATCCTAGCAGGGGAGAGACCCAGTACTTC. As protein: CASSLDPSRGETQYF.